This T cell receptor beta chain was captured in a study of cytomegalovirus exposure and HLA in healthy donors. The wider study: In terms of ancestry, the Caucasian-associated cluster contained 81% of the approximately 400 genotyped donors.

With 60 Vbeta and 13 Jbeta primers, the PCR was carried out. Sequencing used immunoSEQ multiplex PCR; TCRdb keeps in-frame clones, though not all of them. Of some 190,000 clones listed, approximately 85% are singletons. As to this clone: Its target is unknown.

Notes on the study in general: In vitro assays verified that three CMV-associated chains recognized CMV antigens specifically.

V was clipped by 4 bases and J by 2 bases; unmatched bases: 4. Germline V gene sequence: CDR1 SQVTM, CDR2 ANQGSEA. CDR3 length: 15 amino acids. Sequencing was carried out using PBMCs. This sequence joins TRBV29-1 and TRBJ2-3, with 12 nucleotides matching TRBD2. The source of this sequence is a man younger than 35 in good health and CMV-seronegative. CDR3: CSVAGLAGITDTQYF. The CDR3 nucleotides read TGCAGCGTTGCCGGACTAGCGGGAATCACAGATACGCAGTATTTT.